This TCR beta chain came from a study of blood T cell repertoires in COVID-19. Turning to the study itself: There were acute and convalescent COVID-19 samples, and they came from the United States, Italy and Spain. T cells, B-cell-depleted T cells, or PBMCs provided the cDNA or gDNA that served as material.

Under the authors' procedure: Researchers report that nucleated cell counts were estimated from reference gene primer amplification. Data came from immunoSEQ multiplex PCR; TCRdb stores just in-frame clones and leaves some out. D and trimming come from the DNA, and the V and J calls and clone size come from that table. The sample lists over 150,000 clones, 83% occurring once. Sequenced input: peripheral blood. The TCR originated in a woman of 80 years or more with acute or convalescent COVID-19.

In nucleotides, the CDR3 is TGTGCCAGCAGCCCGCTAAATATGGACAGCAATGAGCAGTTCTTC. Translated: CASSPLNMDSNEQFF. The chain combines TRBV5-4 with TRBJ2-1; possible D gene TRBD1, 6 bases. The germline V gene has CDR1 SGHNT and CDR2 YYREEE (reference sequence). The length of the CDR3 is 15 residues. Trimming cost V 4 bases and J 6 bases, with 17 bases left between them.